A single sample gave rise to the 22 T cell receptor beta chains below, sequenced in a study of monozygotic twins with inflammatory bowel disease (dated by TCRdb to about 2019). Libraries were prepared through 5' RACE. For sequencing, an Illumina HiSeq 2500 was employed. After reprocessing by TCRdb, each CDR3 protein sequence is one entry, and no DNA is given. The sample's records list about 210,000 distinct CDR3 sequences. Of the sample, around 7.7% falls within the top ten clones. The sample was blood. The receptors stem from a human donor with ulcerative colitis or Crohn's disease, or a healthy co-twin of an affected twin (not recorded which).

V and J are TRBV12-3 or TRBV12-4 and TRBJ2-2; TCRdb designates TRBD1, a call that cannot be tested without DNA. CDR3 length: 14 residues. CDR3 amino acids: CASSPRGGTGELFF.

The chain combines TRBV7-6 with TRBJ2-1. Germline V gene lookup returns CDR1 SGHVS and CDR2 FNYEAQ. This CDR3 is 14 amino acids long. CDR3 residues: CASSVRGGYNEQFF. The entire variable domain, with the rest obtained from reference TRBV7-6 and TRBJ2-1, is as follows: GAGVSQSPRYKVTKRGQDVALRCDPISGHVSLYWYRQALGQGPEFLTYFNYEAQQDKSGLPNDRFSAERPEGSISTLTIQRTEQRDSAMYRCASSVRGGYNEQFFGPGTRLTVL.

The gene calls are TRBV12-3 or TRBV12-4 and TRBJ2-7; as DNA is missing, the TRBD2 call by TCRdb cannot be tested. The CDR3 runs 13 residues. CDR3 sequence: CASKKGPSREQYF.

The V and J genes are TRBV19 and TRBJ1-1; TCRdb's D call, TRBD1, is unchecked because there is no DNA. The germline V gene encodes CDR1 LNHDA and CDR2 SQIVND (reference sequence). The CDR3 is 18 amino acids. The CDR3 region is CASSIERGVEFRYTEAFF.

The J gene is TRBJ1-6, the V gene TRBV20-1; lacking DNA, the TRBD1 call made by TCRdb goes unchecked. Germline CDR1 DFQATT, CDR2 SNEGSKA (reference sequence). The CDR3 is 15 amino acids. CDR3 sequence reads: CSARSSTGGPSSLHF.

The gene calls are TRBV6-1 and TRBJ1-4; lacking DNA, the TRBD1 call made by TCRdb goes unchecked. CDR1 is MNHNS and CDR2 is SASEGT in the germline V gene. The CDR3 length is 11 residues. The chain's CDR3 is CASRRGEGLFF.

The chain carries TRBV11-2 and TRBJ1-2. This CDR3 spans 13 amino acids. CDR1 SGHAT and CDR2 FQNNGV come from the germline V gene. The chain's CDR3 is CASSPFGNYGYTF.

The rearrangement links TRBV19 to TRBJ1-6. CDR3 length equals 13 residues. Germline V gene lookup returns CDR1 LNHDA and CDR2 SQIVND (reference sequence). The CDR3 loop is CASRVSYNSPLHF.

The V gene is TRBV28, the J gene TRBJ2-2; lacking DNA, the TRBD2 call made by TCRdb goes unchecked. From germline, CDR1 is MDHEN and CDR2 SYDVKM. The CDR3 is 15 residues long. CDR3 residues: CASSSPGGRTGELFF.

The rearrangement joins TRBV29-1 to TRBJ2-2; no DNA is available, so the TRBD1 call from TCRdb remains unchecked. The CDR3 consists of 16 residues. The germline CDR1 and CDR2 sequences are SQVTM and ANQGSEA. This CDR3 reads CSVTIAPSWNTGELFF.

The chain carries TRBV7-8 and TRBJ2-3. There are 15 residues in the CDR3. Germline V CDR1 and CDR2: SGHVS, FQNEAQ. CDR3 amino acids: CASSLVHTGTDTQYF.

V is TRBV4-1 and J is TRBJ1-1. The CDR3 length is 15 residues. Per the germline V gene, CDR1 is MGHRA and CDR2 is YSYEKL. The CDR3: CASSQEVGAPRGAFF.

The gene calls are TRBV4-3 and TRBJ2-1; the TRBD2 assignment by TCRdb is unverifiable without DNA. The CDR3 loop spans 16 amino acids. CDR1 is LGHNA and CDR2 is YSLEER in the germline V gene. CDR3 in amino acids: CASSPGLAGGFNEQFF.

The gene calls are TRBV3-1 and TRBJ1-1; TCRdb's assignment of TRBD1 cannot be checked, as there is no DNA. The CDR3 contains 12 residues. Germline V gene data show CDR1 as LGHDT and CDR2 as YNNKEL (reference sequence). This CDR3 is CASSQDKGRAFF.

The gene calls are TRBV5-5 and TRBJ2-3. Germline CDR1 and CDR2: SGHKS and YYEKEE (reference sequence). The CDR3 length is 15 residues. The CDR3 sequence is CASSFFRVSTDTQYF. The variable domain in full, with the rest retrieved from reference TRBV5-5 and TRBJ2-3, is DAGVTQSPTHLIKTRGQQVTLRCSPISGHKSVSWYQQVLGQGPQFIFQYYEKEERGRGNFPDRFSARQFPNYSSELNVNALLLGDSALYLCASSFFRVSTDTQYFGPGTRLTVL.

CDR3 region: CSVGRATGEETQYF. The V and J genes are TRBV29-1 and TRBJ2-5; TCRdb returns TRBD2, unconfirmable since there is no DNA. Germline V gene data show CDR1 as SQVTM and CDR2 as ANQGSEA. The CDR3 contains 14 residues.

J is TRBJ1-3 and V is TRBV5-6. The germline V gene encodes CDR1 SGHDT and CDR2 YYEEEE. CDR3 length equals 14 residues. The CDR3 here is CASQKGNSGNTIYF.

V is TRBV5-1 and J is TRBJ2-1. This CDR3 spans 15 amino acids. CDR1 is SGHRS and CDR2 is YFSETQ in the germline V gene. CDR3: CASSLEGYSVDEQFF.

This chain uses TRBV19 with TRBJ2-3. CDR1 and CDR2 from the germline V gene are LNHDA and SQIVND (reference sequence). CDR3 length equals 15 residues. CDR3 sequence reads: CASSISHTSTDTQYF.

This chain links TRBV20-1 with TRBJ2-5; TCRdb reports TRBD2, a call that lacks DNA to check it against. Germline V gene lookup returns CDR1 DFQATT and CDR2 SNEGSKA (reference sequence). The CDR3 sequence is 14 residues long. CDR3 amino acids: CSAGRLAAQETQYF.

The chain joins TRBV7-3 to TRBJ1-2. The CDR3 sequence is 13 residues long. The germline gives CDR1 SGHTA, CDR2 FQGTGA. CDR3 in amino acids: CASSLGPYMSYTF.

The V and J genes are TRBV15 and TRBJ2-3; without DNA, the TCRdb call of TRBD2 cannot be checked. The V gene's germline CDR1 is LNHNV and CDR2 YYDKDF (reference sequence). The CDR3 contains 14 residues. The chain's CDR3 is CATSRVDWTDTQYF.